This TCR beta chain was captured in a study of control samples from healthy donors and cancer patients. This CDR3 has 15 residues. Germline-derived CDR1 and CDR2 are MNHEY and SVGEGT. Between the trimmed V and J ends, which lost 6 bases and 3 bases, there was a span of 15 bases. The data were produced by immunoSEQ multiplex PCR, yet TCRdb's version contains in-frame clones alone and is incomplete. The sample has some 130,000 clones, about nine tenths seen once. The chain joins TRBV6-2 or TRBV6-3 to TRBJ1-5; no clear D. This TCR came from a man aged 40-49 years in good health. Sequencing used blood. The CDR3 DNA reads TGTGCCAGCAGCCCCCCTGGGGTCCTCAATCAGCCCCAGCATTTT. Translation gives CASSPPGVLNQPQHF.